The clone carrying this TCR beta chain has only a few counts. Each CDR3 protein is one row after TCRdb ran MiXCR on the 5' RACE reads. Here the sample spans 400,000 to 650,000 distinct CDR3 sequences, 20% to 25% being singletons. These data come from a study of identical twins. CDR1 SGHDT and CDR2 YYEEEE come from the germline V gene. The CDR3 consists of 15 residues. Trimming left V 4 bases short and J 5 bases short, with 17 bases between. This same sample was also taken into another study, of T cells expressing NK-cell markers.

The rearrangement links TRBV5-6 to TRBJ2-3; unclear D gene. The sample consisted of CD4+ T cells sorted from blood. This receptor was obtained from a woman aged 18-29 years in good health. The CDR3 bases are TGTGCCAGCAGCATTTCCGTTGGAGCCGAAGATACGCAGTATTTT. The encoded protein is CASSISVGAEDTQYF.